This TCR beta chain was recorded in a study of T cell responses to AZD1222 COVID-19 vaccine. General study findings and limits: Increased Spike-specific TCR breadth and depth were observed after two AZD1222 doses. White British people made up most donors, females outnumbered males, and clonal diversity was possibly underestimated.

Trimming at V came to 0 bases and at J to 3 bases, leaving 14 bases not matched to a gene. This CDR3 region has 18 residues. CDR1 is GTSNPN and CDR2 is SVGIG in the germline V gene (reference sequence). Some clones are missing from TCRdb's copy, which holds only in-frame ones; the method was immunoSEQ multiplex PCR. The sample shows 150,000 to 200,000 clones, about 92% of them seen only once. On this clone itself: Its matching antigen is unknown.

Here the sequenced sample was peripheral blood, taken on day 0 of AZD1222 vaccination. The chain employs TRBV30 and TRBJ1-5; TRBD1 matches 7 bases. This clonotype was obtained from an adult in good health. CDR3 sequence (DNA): TGTGCCTGGAGTGTACAGAGGACAGGCCGAACTTCCAATCAGCCCCAGCATTTT. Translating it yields CAWSVQRTGRTSNQPQHF. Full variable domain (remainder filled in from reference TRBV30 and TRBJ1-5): SQTIHQWPATLVQPVGSPLSLECTVEGTSNPNLYWYRQAAGRGLQLLFYSVGIGQISSEVPQNLSASRPQDRQFILSSKKLLLSDSGFYLCAWSVQRTGRTSNQPQHFGDGTRLSIL.